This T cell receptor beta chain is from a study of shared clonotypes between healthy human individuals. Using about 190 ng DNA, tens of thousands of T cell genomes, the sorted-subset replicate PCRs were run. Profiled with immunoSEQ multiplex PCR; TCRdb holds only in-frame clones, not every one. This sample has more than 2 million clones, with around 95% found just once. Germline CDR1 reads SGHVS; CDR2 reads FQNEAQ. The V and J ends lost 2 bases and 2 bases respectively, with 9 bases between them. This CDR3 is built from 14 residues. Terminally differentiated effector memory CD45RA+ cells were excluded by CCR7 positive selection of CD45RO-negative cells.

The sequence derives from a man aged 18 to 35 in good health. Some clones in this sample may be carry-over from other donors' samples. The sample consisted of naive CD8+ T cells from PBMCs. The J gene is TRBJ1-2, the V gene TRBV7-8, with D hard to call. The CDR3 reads CASSLYGMNYGYTF. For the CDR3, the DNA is TGTGCCAGCAGCTTATACGGGATGAACTATGGCTACACCTTC.